Listed below are T cell receptor beta chains from one sample, sequenced in a study of PD-1 blockade in mismatch repair-deficient tumors. The repertoire was sequenced with immunoSEQ multiplex PCR; TCRdb's copy has only in-frame clones and lacks some. Of approximately 120,000 clones in the sample, 85% to 90% were seen once. The sequencing used peripheral blood, collected 44 weeks after starting pembrolizumab. These receptors all stem from an adult with mismatch repair-deficient cancer. Both conserved end residues are part of each CDR3. D genes are given only for firm matches. A clone size is listed for some rows: how often the clone was seen (once, few, many), or a class if it is expanded.

d_gene,v_gene,abundance,j_gene,CDR3nt,CDR3aa
-,TRBV6-1,-,TRBJ2-1,TGTGCCAGCAGTGAAGTAGCGGACTACAATGAGCAGTTCTTC,CASSEVADYNEQFF
-,TRBV4-3,-,TRBJ2-3,TGCGCCAGCAGCCAAGGAAGTACAGATACGCAGTATTTT,CASSQGSTDTQYF
-,TRBV7-2,few,TRBJ1-4,TGTGCCAGCAGCTTATCTGGGACTATGGGTGAAAAACTGTTTTTT,CASSLSGTMGEKLFF
-,TRBV4-1,-,TRBJ2-2,TGCGCCAGCAGCCAAGTCCCGGGACCATCCGATGACACCGGGGAGCTGTTTTTT,CASSQVPGPSDDTGELFF
TRBD1,TRBV29-1,-,TRBJ2-1,TGCAGCGTCGCCGGGACAGGGGGTAATGAGCAGTTCTTC,CSVAGTGGNEQFF
-,TRBV5-5,-,TRBJ2-7,TGTGCCAGCAGCATGGAAACCCCGACAATCCTTTACGAGCAGTACTTC,CASSMETPTILYEQYF
TRBD2,TRBV27,few,TRBJ2-7,TGTGCCAGCACCCTAACGGCTAGCGGGAGGCACGAGCAGTACTTC,CASTLTASGRHEQYF
-,TRBV7-2,-,TRBJ2-7,TGTGCCAGCAGCTTGTCTGCGGGACGTCCCTACGAGCAGTACTTC,CASSLSAGRPYEQYF
TRBD1,TRBV19,-,TRBJ1-2,TGTGCCAGTAGTAGCGAGGACAGGGTTCGTGGCGGCTACACCTTC,CASSSEDRVRGGYTF
-,TRBV19,-,TRBJ1-2,TGTGCCAGTAGTTTCTTCCAAAGGCGTGGCGGCGGACACTATGGCTACACCTTC,CASSFFQRRGGGHYGYTF
-,TRBV10-2,-,TRBJ1-5,TGCGCCAGCATGGGCGGCCCGCCGCTTTGGCCCCAGCATTTT,CASMGGPPLWPQHF
-,TRBV6-6,-,TRBJ2-3,TGTGCCAGCAGTTACTCTTGGACTTCGTCAGATACGCAGTATTTT,CASSYSWTSSDTQYF
-,TRBV13,-,TRBJ1-3,TGTGCCAGCAGCCTTGAGACAGGATCTGGAAACACCATATATTTT,CASSLETGSGNTIYF
-,TRBV11-2,-,TRBJ2-7,TGTGCCAGCAGCTTGGGGGATCTGGAGCAGTACTTC,CASSLGDLEQYF
-,TRBV19,-,TRBJ2-7,TGTGCCAGTAGTTTCTCGACAGGAATTTACGAGCAGTACTTC,CASSFSTGIYEQYF
-,TRBV5-1,-,TRBJ2-1,TGCGCCAGCAGCTACCCGGGGGCGGGAGATCCCCGTTCCTACAATGAGCAGTTCTTC,CASSYPGAGDPRSYNEQFF
-,TRBV6-6,-,TRBJ2-7,TGTGCCAGCAGTTTGAGTTTCGAGCAGTACTTC,CASSLSFEQYF
-,TRBV5-6,-,TRBJ2-7,TGTGCCAGCAGCTTGGCAGGGGACCTCCTCTTCCACGAGCAGTACTTC,CASSLAGDLLFHEQYF
-,TRBV6-6,-,TRBJ2-7,TGTGCCAGCAGTTACACGGGACCACCGTGGTACTTC,CASSYTGPPWYF
TRBD2,TRBV6-5,-,TRBJ2-1,TGTGCCAGCAGTTCCACGACTAGCGGGATCCACAATGAGCAGTTCTTC,CASSSTTSGIHNEQFF